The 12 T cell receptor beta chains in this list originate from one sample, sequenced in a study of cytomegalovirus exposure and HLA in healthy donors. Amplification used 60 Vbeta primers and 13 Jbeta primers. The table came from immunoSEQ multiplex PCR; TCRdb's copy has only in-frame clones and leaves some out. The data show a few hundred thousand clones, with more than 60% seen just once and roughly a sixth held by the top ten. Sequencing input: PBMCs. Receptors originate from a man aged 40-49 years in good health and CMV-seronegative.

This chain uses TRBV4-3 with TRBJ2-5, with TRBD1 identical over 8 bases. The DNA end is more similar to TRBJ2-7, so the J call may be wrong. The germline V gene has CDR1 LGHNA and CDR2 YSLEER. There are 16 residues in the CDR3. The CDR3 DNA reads TGCGCCAGCAGCCAAGATCTAGGACAGGGCTCCTACGAGCAGTACTTC. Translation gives CASSQDLGQGSYEQYF.

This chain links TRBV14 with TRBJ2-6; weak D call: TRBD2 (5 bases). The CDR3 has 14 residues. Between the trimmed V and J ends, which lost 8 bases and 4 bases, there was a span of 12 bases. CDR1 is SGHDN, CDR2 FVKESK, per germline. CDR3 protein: CASARVRGANVLTF. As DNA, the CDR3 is TGTGCCAGCGCGCGGGTGAGAGGGGCCAACGTCCTGACTTTC.

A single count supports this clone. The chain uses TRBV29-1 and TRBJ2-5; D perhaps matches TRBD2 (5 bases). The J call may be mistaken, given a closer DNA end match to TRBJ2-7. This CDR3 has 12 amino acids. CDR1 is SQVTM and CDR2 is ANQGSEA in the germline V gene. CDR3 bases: TGCAGCGTTGCCAACGGACTCTACGAGCAGTACTTC. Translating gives CSVANGLYEQYF.

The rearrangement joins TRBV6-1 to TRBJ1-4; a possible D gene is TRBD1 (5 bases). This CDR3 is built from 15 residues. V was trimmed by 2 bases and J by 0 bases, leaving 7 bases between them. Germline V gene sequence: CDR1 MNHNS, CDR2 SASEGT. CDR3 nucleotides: TGTGCCAGCAGTGAACAGGGTGCAACTAATGAAAAACTGTTTTTT. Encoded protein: CASSEQGATNEKLFF.

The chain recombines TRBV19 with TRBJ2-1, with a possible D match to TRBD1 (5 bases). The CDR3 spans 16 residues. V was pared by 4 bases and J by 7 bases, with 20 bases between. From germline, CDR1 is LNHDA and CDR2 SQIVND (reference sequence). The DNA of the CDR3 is TGTGCCAGTAGTAAAGGCCCAGGGTTAGCTGGAAATGAGCAGTTCTTC. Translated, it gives CASSKGPGLAGNEQFF. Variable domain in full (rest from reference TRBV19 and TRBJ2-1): DGGITQSPKYLFRKEGQNVTLSCEQNLNHDAMYWYRQDPGQGLRLIYYSQIVNDFQKGDIAEGYSVSREKKESFPLTVTSAQKNPTAFYLCASSKGPGLAGNEQFFGPGTRLTVL.

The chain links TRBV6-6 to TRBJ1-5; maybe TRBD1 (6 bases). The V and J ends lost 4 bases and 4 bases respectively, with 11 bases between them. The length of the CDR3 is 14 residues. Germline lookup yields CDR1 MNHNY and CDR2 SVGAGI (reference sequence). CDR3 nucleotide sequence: TGTGCCAGCAGTTCACAGGGACCTAATCAGCCCCAGCATTTT. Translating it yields CASSSQGPNQPQHF.

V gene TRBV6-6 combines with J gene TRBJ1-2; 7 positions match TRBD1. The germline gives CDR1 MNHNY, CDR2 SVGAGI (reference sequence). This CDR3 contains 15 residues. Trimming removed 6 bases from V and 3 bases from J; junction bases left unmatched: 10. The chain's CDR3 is CASSSQDRFDYGYTF. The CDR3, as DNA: TGTGCCAGCAGCTCACAGGACAGGTTCGACTATGGCTACACCTTC.

DNA for the CDR3: TGTGCCAGTAGTAAAGGAGGTGCAGGGGACGAGCAGTACTTC. Protein: CASSKGGAGDEQYF. The rearrangement links TRBV19 to TRBJ2-5, with a possible D match to TRBD1 (6 bases). The J call may be faulty, since TRBJ2-7 better matches the DNA end. The germline V gene has CDR1 LNHDA and CDR2 SQIVND (reference sequence). The CDR3 consists of 14 residues.

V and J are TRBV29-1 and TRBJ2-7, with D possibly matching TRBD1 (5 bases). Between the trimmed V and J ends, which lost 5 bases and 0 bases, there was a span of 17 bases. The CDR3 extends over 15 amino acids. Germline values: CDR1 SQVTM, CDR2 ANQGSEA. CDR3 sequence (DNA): TGCAGCGTTCAGAACAGGCTCCGTAGCTCCTACGAGCAGTACTTC. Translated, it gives CSVQNRLRSSYEQYF.

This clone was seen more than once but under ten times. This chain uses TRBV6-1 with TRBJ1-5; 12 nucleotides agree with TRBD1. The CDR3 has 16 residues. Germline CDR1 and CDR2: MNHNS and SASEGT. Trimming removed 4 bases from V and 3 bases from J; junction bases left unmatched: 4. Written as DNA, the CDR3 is TGTGCCAGCAGTGGGAGGGACAGGGGGCCCAATCAGCCCCAGCATTTT. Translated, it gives CASSGRDRGPNQPQHF.

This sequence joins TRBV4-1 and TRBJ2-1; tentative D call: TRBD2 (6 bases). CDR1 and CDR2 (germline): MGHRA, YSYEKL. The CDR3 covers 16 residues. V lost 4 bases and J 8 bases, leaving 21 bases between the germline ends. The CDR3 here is CASSPGSSNKLDEQFF. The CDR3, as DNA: TGCGCCAGCAGCCCCGGGAGTTCGAACAAGTTGGATGAGCAGTTCTTC.

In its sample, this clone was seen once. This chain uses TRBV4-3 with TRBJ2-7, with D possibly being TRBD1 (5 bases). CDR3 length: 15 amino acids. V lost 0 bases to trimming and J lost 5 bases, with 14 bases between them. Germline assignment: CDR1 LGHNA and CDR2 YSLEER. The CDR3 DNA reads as TGCGCCAGCAGCCAAGATGGGGCAGAAATTGACGAGCAGTACTTC. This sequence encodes CASSQDGAEIDEQYF.